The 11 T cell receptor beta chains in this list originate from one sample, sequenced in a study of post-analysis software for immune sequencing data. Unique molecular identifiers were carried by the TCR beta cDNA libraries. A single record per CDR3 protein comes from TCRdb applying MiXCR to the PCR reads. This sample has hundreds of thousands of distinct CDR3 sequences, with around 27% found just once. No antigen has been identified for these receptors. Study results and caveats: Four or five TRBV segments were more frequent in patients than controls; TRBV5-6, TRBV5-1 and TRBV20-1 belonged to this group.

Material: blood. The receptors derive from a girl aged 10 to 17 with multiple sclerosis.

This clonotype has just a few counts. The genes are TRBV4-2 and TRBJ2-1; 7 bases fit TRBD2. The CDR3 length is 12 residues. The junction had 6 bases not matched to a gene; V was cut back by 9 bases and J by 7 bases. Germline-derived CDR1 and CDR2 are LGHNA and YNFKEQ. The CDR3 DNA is TGTGCCAGTGGGGGTAGCGGGAATGAGCAGTTCTTC. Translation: CASGGSGNEQFF.

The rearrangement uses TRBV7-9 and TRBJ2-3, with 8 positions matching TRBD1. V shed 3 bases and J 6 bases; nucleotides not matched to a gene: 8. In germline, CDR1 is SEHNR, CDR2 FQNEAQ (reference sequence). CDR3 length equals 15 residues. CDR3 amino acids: CASSLFRDRGDTQYF. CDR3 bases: TGTGCCAGCAGCTTGTTCCGAGACAGGGGCGATACGCAGTATTTT.

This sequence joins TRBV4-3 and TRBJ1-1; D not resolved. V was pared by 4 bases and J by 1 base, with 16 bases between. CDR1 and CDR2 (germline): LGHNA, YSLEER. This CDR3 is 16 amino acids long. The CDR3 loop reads CASSPQLLGRNTEAFF. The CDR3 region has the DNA TGCGCCAGCAGCCCCCAGCTATTGGGTAGGAACACTGAAGCTTTCTTT.

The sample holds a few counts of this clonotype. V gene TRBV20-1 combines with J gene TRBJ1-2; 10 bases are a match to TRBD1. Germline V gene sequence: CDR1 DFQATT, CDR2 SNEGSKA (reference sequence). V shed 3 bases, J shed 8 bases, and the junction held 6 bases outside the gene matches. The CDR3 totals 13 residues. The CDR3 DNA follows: TGCAGTGCTAGGACAGGGGGCGCCTGGGGCTACACCTTC. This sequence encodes CSARTGGAWGYTF.

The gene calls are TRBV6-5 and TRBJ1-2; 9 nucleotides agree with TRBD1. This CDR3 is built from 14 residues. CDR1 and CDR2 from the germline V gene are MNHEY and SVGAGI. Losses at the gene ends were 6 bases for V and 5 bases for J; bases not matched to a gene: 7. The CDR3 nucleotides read TGTGCCAGCAGCTTACAGGGGGCCCCATATGGCTACACCTTC. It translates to CASSLQGAPYGYTF.

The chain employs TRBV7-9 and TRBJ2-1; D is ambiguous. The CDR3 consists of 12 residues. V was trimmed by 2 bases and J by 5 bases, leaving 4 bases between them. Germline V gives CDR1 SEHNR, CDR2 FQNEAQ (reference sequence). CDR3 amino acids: CASSLTNNEQFF. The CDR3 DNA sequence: TGTGCCAGCAGCTTAACAAACAATGAGCAGTTCTTC.

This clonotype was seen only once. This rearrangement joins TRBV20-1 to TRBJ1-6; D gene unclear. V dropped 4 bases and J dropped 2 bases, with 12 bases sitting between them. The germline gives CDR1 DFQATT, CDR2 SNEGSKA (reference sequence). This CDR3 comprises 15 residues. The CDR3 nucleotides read TGCAGTGCTATAGGACTCAGGACCTATAATTCACCCCTCCACTTT. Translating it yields CSAIGLRTYNSPLHF.

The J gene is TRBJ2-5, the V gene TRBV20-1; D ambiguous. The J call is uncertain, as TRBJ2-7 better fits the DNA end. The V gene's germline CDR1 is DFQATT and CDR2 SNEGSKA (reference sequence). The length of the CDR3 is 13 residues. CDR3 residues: CSANSEATYEQYF. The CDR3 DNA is TGCAGTGCTAACAGCGAAGCAACCTACGAGCAGTACTTC.

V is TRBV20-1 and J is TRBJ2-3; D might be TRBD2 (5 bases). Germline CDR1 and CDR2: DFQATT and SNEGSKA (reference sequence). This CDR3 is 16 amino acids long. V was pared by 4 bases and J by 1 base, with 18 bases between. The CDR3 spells CSATWRNHLGTDTQYF. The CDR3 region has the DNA TGCAGTGCTACGTGGAGGAACCACCTCGGCACAGATACGCAGTATTTT.

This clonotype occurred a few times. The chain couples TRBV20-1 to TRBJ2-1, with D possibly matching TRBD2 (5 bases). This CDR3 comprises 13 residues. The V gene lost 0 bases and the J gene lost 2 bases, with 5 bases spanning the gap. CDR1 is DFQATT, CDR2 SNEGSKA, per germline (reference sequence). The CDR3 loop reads CSARERAYNEQFF. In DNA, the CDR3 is TGCAGTGCTAGAGAGCGGGCCTACAATGAGCAGTTCTTC.

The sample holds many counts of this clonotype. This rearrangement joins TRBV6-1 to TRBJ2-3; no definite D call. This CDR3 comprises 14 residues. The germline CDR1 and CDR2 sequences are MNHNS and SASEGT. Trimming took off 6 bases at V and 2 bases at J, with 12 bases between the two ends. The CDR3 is CASSPRPTTDTQYF. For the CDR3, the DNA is TGTGCCAGCAGCCCACGGCCTACCACAGATACGCAGTATTTT.